This T cell receptor beta chain is drawn from a study of CD8 T cells in ankylosing spondylitis. Overall study findings and caveats: Characteristic of ankylosing spondylitis blood, it appeared, was a TCR beta motif comprising about 8 highly homologous variants.

The V segment lost 1 base and the J segment 4 bases; nucleotides outside the gene matches: 18. The CDR3 extends over 20 amino acids. Germline CDR1 reads LGHNA; CDR2 reads YSLEER. Via MiXCR, TCRdb re-called the 5' RACE reads, giving one row per CDR3 protein. The top ten hold around a fifth of the sample, which has fewer than 750,000 distinct CDR3 sequences, roughly 19% seen once. With respect to this clonotype: Its antigen is still unknown.

The material sequenced was blood, either unsorted or a sorted T cell fraction (not recorded which). The clonotype originates from a male donor with ankylosing spondylitis. This chain links TRBV4-3 with TRBJ2-4, with 8 bases aligning to TRBD2. The CDR3 sequence: CASSQGRLRPGGGKKNIQYF. CDR3 DNA sequence: TGCGCCAGCAGCCAAGGGCGGCTTCGGCCTGGCGGGGGGAAAAAAAACATTCAGTACTTC.